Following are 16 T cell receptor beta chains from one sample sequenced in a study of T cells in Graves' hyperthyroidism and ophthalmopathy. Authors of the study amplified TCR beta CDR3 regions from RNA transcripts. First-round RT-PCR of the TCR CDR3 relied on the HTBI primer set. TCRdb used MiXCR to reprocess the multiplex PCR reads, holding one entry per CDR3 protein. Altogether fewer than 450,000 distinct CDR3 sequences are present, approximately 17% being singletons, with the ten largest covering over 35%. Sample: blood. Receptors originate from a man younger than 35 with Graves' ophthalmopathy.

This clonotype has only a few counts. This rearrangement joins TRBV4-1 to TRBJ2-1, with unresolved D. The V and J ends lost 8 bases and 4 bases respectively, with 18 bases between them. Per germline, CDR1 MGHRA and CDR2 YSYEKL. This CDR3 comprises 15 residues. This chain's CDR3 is CASSPRALPYNEQFF. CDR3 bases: TGCGCCAGCTCGCCTAGAGCCCTTCCATACAATGAGCAGTTCTTC.

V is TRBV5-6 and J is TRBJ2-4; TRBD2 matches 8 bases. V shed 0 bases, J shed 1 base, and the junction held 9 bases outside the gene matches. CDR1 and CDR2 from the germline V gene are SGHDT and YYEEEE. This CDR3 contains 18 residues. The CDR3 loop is CASSLAIGGGVAKNIQYF. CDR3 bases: TGTGCCAGCAGCTTGGCCATCGGGGGGGGCGTTGCCAAAAACATTCAGTACTTC.

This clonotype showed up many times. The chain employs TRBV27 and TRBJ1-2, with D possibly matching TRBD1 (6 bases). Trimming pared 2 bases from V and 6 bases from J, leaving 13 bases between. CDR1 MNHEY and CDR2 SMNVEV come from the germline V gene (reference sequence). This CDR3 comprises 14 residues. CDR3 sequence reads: CASSLGLGADGYTF. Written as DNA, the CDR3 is TGTGCCAGCAGTTTAGGTTTGGGGGCGGATGGCTACACCTTC.

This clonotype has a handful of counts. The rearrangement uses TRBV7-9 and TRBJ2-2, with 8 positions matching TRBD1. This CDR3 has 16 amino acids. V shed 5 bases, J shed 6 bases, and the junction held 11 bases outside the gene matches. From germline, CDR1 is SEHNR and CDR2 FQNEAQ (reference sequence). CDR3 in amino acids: CASSLGPGGNAGELFF. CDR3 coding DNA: TGTGCCAGCAGCCTTGGTCCAGGGGGCAACGCCGGGGAGCTGTTTTTT.

Here the CDR3 reads CASSSTGTGGYGYTF. In DNA form, the CDR3 reads TGTGCCAGCTCATCTACCGGGACAGGCGGCTATGGCTACACCTTC. This chain connects TRBV18 to TRBJ1-2; the match to TRBD1 covers 8 bases. From germline, CDR1 is KGHSH and CDR2 LQKENI. The CDR3 is 15 amino acids. V lost 5 bases, J lost 4 bases, and 9 bases stayed unmatched.

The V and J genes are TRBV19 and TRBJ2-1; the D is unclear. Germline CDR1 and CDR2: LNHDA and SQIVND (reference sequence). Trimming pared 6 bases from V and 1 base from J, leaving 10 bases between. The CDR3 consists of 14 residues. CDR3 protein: CASSTRVSYNEQFF. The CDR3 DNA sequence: TGTGCCAGTAGCACCCGGGTTTCCTACAATGAGCAGTTCTTC.

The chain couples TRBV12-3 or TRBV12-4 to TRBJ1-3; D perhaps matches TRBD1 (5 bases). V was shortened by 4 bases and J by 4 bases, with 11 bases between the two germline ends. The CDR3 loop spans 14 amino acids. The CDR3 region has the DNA TGTGCCAGCAGTTGGGAAGGGGTAGGAAACACCATATATTTT. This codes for CASSWEGVGNTIYF.

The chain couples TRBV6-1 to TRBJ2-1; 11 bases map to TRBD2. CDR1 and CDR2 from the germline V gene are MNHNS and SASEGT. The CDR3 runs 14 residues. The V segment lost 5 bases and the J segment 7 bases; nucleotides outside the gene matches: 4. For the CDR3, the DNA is TGTGCCAGCAGTCTGACTAGCGGGGTGAATGAGCAGTTCTTC. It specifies CASSLTSGVNEQFF.

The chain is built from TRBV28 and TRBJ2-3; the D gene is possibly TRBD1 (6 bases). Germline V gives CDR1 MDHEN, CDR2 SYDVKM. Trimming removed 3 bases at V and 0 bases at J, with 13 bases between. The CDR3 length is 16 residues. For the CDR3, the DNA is TGTGCCAGCAGTTTTTACTTGACAGGTAGCACAGATACGCAGTATTTT. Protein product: CASSFYLTGSTDTQYF.

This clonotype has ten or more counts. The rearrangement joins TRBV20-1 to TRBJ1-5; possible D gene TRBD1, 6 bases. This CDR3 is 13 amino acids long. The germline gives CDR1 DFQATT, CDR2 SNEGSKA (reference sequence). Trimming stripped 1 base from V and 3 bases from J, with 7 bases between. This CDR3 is CSARGQDNQPQHF. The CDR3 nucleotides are TGCAGTGCTAGAGGACAGGACAATCAGCCCCAGCATTTT.

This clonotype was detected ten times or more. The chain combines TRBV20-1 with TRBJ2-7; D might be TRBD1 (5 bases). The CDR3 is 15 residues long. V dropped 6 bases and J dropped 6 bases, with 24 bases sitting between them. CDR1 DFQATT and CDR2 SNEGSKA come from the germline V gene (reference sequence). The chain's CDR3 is CSAPALPGMSVEQYF. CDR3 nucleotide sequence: TGCAGTGCCCCAGCCCTTCCAGGGATGTCCGTCGAGCAGTACTTC.

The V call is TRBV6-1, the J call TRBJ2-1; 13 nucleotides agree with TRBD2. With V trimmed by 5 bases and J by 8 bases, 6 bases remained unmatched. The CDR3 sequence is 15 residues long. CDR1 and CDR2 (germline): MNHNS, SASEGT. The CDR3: CASSTTSGGAHEQFF. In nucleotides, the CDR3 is TGTGCCAGCAGTACTACTAGCGGGGGGGCCCATGAGCAGTTCTTC.

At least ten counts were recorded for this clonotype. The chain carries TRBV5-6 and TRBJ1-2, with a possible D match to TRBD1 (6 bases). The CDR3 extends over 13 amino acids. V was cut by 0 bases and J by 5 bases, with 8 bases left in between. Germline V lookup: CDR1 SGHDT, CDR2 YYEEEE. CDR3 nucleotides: TGTGCCAGCAGCTTGGGAACAGGGTATGGCTACACCTTC. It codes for CASSLGTGYGYTF.

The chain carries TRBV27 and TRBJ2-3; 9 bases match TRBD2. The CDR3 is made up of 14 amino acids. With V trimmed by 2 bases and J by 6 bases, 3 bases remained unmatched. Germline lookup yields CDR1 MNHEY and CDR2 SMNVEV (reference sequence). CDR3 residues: CASSLRLAGDTQYF. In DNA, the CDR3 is TGTGCCAGCAGTTTACGTCTAGCGGGGGATACGCAGTATTTT.

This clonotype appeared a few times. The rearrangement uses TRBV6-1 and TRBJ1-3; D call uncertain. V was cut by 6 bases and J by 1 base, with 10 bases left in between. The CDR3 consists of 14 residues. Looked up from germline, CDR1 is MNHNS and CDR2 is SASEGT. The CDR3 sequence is CASRPDASGNTIYF. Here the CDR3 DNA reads TGTGCCAGCAGACCCGACGCTTCTGGAAACACCATATATTTT.

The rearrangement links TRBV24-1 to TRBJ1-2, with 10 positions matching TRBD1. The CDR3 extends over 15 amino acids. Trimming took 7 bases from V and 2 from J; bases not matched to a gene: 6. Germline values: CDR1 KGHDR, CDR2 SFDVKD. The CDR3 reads CATSAGTGVNYGYTF. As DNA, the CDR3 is TGTGCCACCAGCGCCGGGACAGGGGTGAACTATGGCTACACCTTC.